The clone carrying this T cell receptor beta chain occurred a few times. Its specificity is not known. The sample belongs to a study of vaccination and CD4 T cells after COVID-19. Study overall: Comprising six males and four females, the convalescent participants counted two Hispanic individuals among them. Day 14 and days 161 to 241 post-vaccination were the sampling points for a few convalescent patients.

Stated time point: late sampling 161 to 241 days after vaccination in a few convalescent patients. Treatment described: approximately 11-day PBMC culture with coronavirus spike peptide pools or control peptides (ViraFEST assay). In germline, CDR1 is KGHDR, CDR2 SFDVKD. Trimming took off 2 bases at V and 8 bases at J, with 15 bases between the two ends. There are 15 residues in the CDR3. An Oncomine TCR Beta short-read assay was used to sequence the DNA from cultured CD4+ T cells. TCRdb processed the PCR reads anew with MiXCR; each CDR3 protein has one entry. The sample has roughly 18,000 distinct CDR3 sequences; 44% are singletons.

The rearrangement links TRBV24-1 to TRBJ2-1; perhaps TRBD2 as D (6 bases). The material was CD4+ T cells from blood, cultured in vitro, obtained about 7 months after SARS-CoV-2 vaccination. The source is a human donor who had recovered from COVID-19. The CDR3: CATSDWAGPSDEQFF. Written as DNA, the CDR3 is TGTGCCACCAGTGATTGGGCGGGGCCGTCGGATGAGCAGTTCTTC.